The sequence of this T cell receptor beta chain was determined in a study of breast tumors, draining lymph nodes, adjacent tissues. This clonotype occurred many times. Looked up from germline, CDR1 is LGHDT and CDR2 is YNNKEL (reference sequence). V was pared by 6 bases and J by 5 bases, with 7 bases of the junction left unmatched. The CDR3 is 15 residues long. TCRdb re-called the multiplex PCR reads through MiXCR, storing one row per CDR3 protein. The sample includes 200,000 to 300,000 distinct CDR3 sequences, 30% of them seen just once. Samples came from axillary lymph nodes draining the breast cancer.

The sequencing input was axillary lymph node tissue. The chain carries TRBV3-1 and TRBJ1-4; 9 bases are shared with TRBD1. The clonotype comes from a female donor with breast cancer. Some clones in this sample may be carry-over from other donors' samples. The CDR3 protein is CASRRGTGWNEKLFF. The CDR3 nucleotides are TGTGCCAGCAGGAGAGGGACAGGGTGGAATGAAAAACTGTTTTTT.